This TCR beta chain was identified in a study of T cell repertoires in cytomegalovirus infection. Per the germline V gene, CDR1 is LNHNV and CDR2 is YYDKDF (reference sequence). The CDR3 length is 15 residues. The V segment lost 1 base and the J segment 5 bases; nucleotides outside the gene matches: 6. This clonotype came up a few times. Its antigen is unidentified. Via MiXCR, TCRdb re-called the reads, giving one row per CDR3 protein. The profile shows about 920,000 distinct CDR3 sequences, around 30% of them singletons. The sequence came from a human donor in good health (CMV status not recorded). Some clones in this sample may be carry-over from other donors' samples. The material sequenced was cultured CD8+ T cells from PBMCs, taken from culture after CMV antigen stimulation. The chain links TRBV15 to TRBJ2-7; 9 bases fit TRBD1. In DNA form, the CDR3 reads TGTGCCACCAGCAGAGTCCCGGACAGGGGTCACGAGCAGTACTTC. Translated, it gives CATSRVPDRGHEQYF.